A selection of T cell receptor beta chains follows, all from one sample in a study of blood T cell repertoires in COVID-19. Repertoires were generated with immunoSEQ multiplex PCR, while TCRdb's copy carries only in-frame clones and drops some. The sample includes about 240,000 clones, 86% of them seen just once. Source material: peripheral blood. The receptors were gathered from a young woman who had recovered from COVID-19. The CDR3 runs from the conserved cysteine through the conserved F or W. Fields, in order: J gene, D gene, V gene, CDR3 length, clone size, CDR3 DNA, CDR3 protein. D genes are given only for firm matches. Clone size is not always given. Where it is, it says once, few, many or a class for expanded clones.

J: TRBJ1-2
D: TRBD1
V: TRBV9
length: 15
size: once
DNA: TGTGCCAGCAGCCCGGGGGGACAGGGGGCCTATGGCTACACCTTC
CDR3: CASSPGGQGAYGYTF

J: TRBJ2-5
D: TRBD2
V: TRBV2
length: 15
size: few
DNA: TGTGCCAGCAGTGAACAGGGCGGGGAGGGGGAGACCCAGTACTTC
CDR3: CASSEQGGEGETQYF

J: TRBJ2-7
D: TRBD1
V: TRBV6-5
length: 16
size: NA
DNA: TGTGCCAGCAGTTACGTCTGGACAGGGAGCTCCTACGAGCAGTACTTC
CDR3: CASSYVWTGSSYEQYF

J: TRBJ2-1
D: TRBD1
V: TRBV25-1
length: 14
size: NA
DNA: TGTGCCAGCAGCGGTGGACAGGGCGTCAATGAGCAGTTCTTC
CDR3: CASSGGQGVNEQFF

J: TRBJ2-3
D: TRBD2
V: TRBV6-1
length: 16
size: NA
DNA: TGTGCCAGCAGTGACTTAGCGGGGGGCCGCACAGATACGCAGTATTTT
CDR3: CASSDLAGGRTDTQYF

J: TRBJ1-1
D: NA
V: TRBV27
length: 13
size: NA
DNA: TGTGCCAGCACCAAACGGAGGGGCACTGAAGCTTTCTTT
CDR3: CASTKRRGTEAFF

J: TRBJ2-3
D: TRBD2
V: TRBV14
length: 16
size: NA
DNA: TGTGCCAGCAGCCTCCGACTAGCGGGGGGGACAGATACGCAGTATTTT
CDR3: CASSLRLAGGTDTQYF

J: TRBJ2-7
D: TRBD1
V: TRBV5-1
length: 14
size: NA
DNA: TGCGCCAGCAGCCCATGGGACAGATCCCGCGAGCAGTACTTC
CDR3: CASSPWDRSREQYF

J: TRBJ2-6
D: NA
V: TRBV6-5
length: 15
size: NA
DNA: TGTGCCAGCAGTCAACCCAGGGGTGGGGCCAACGTCCTGACTTTC
CDR3: CASSQPRGGANVLTF

J: TRBJ2-7
D: TRBD1
V: TRBV3-1/TRBV3-2
length: 16
size: NA
DNA: TGTGCCAGCAGCCTGGGAATGACAGGGGGCCCCTACGAGCAGTACTTC
CDR3: CASSLGMTGGPYEQYF

J: TRBJ2-5
D: NA
V: TRBV24-1
length: 15
size: NA
DNA: TGTGCCACCAGCCCGGGAGATACCCACCAAGAGACCCAGTACTTC
CDR3: CATSPGDTHQETQYF

J: TRBJ2-2
D: NA
V: TRBV19
length: 15
size: NA
DNA: TGTGCCAGTAGTATAGTGGGCGGGGGCGCCGGGGAGCTGTTTTTT
CDR3: CASSIVGGGAGELFF

J: TRBJ2-1
D: NA
V: TRBV10-3
length: 15
size: NA
DNA: TGTGCCATCAGTGCGGAAGGGGCCCCTTACAATGAGCAGTTCTTC
CDR3: CAISAEGAPYNEQFF

J: TRBJ2-7
D: NA
V: TRBV3-1/TRBV3-2
length: 13
size: NA
DNA: TGTGCCAGCAGCCAAGATAGATCCTACGAGCAGTACTTC
CDR3: CASSQDRSYEQYF

J: TRBJ1-4
D: TRBD1
V: TRBV2
length: 16
size: NA
DNA: TGTGCCAGTGGATCCCGGGACAGAGAAACTAATGAAAAACTGTTTTTT
CDR3: CASGSRDRETNEKLFF

J: TRBJ1-4
D: NA
V: TRBV6-5
length: 12
size: few
DNA: TGTGCCAGCAGTCGGGAGAGTGAAAAACTGTTTTTT
CDR3: CASSRESEKLFF

J: TRBJ2-1
D: TRBD2
V: TRBV6-5
length: 15
size: NA
DNA: TGTGCCAGCCGAAGTTGGCTAGCGGGGGAAAGTGAGCAGTTCTTC
CDR3: CASRSWLAGESEQFF

J: TRBJ2-6
D: NA
V: TRBV19
length: 14
size: NA
DNA: TGTGCCAGTACCCGGGACTCTGGGGCCAACGTCCTGACTTTC
CDR3: CASTRDSGANVLTF

J: TRBJ2-1
D: TRBD2
V: TRBV9
length: 15
size: NA
DNA: TGTGCCAGCAGCGAATATAGCGGGGGCGGGAATGAGCAGTTCTTC
CDR3: CASSEYSGGGNEQFF

J: TRBJ1-1
D: NA
V: TRBV10-3
length: 16
size: NA
DNA: TGTGCCATCAGTGAGTCGAAAGGGAGGGGGAACACTGAAGCTTTCTTT
CDR3: CAISESKGRGNTEAFF

J: TRBJ1-1
D: TRBD1
V: TRBV19
length: 15
size: NA
DNA: TGTGCCAGTAGTATCGATCAGGGGGGGAACACTGAAGCTTTCTTT
CDR3: CASSIDQGGNTEAFF

J: TRBJ2-3
D: TRBD2
V: TRBV7-9
length: 16
size: NA
DNA: TGTGCCAGCAGCTCGAAGCGGGGGACCACGAGAGATACGCAGTATTTT
CDR3: CASSSKRGTTRDTQYF

J: TRBJ2-2
D: NA
V: TRBV7-2
length: 17
size: NA
DNA: TGTGCCAGCAGCCCAGCCGGAGGGGGGGGGCGCGCCGGGGAGCTGTTTTTT
CDR3: CASSPAGGGGRAGELFF

J: TRBJ2-1
D: NA
V: TRBV7-3
length: 15
size: once
DNA: TGTGCCAGCAGCCCAGTCGGGGGTAATTACAATGAGCAGTTCTTC
CDR3: CASSPVGGNYNEQFF

J: TRBJ2-3
D: NA
V: TRBV7-2
length: 16
size: NA
DNA: TGTGCCAGCAGCCCACATCGTGCCGTGGGGGGAGATACGCAGTATTTT
CDR3: CASSPHRAVGGDTQYF

J: TRBJ1-1
D: NA
V: TRBV27
length: 15
size: NA
DNA: TGTGCCAGCAGTTCGGCCGGGGGGAGGAACACTGAAGCTTTCTTT
CDR3: CASSSAGGRNTEAFF

J: TRBJ2-2
D: NA
V: TRBV13
length: 14
size: NA
DNA: TGTGCCAGCAGCCCAAGCGTGAACACCGGGGAGCTGTTTTTT
CDR3: CASSPSVNTGELFF

J: TRBJ2-2
D: NA
V: TRBV29-1
length: 13
size: NA
DNA: TGCAGCGCCGAGGTAGAAAACACCGGGGAGCTGTTTTTT
CDR3: CSAEVENTGELFF

J: TRBJ2-7
D: TRBD2
V: TRBV6-6
length: 11
size: NA
DNA: TGTGCCATCGCCGGGGGGTACGAGCAGTACTTC
CDR3: CAIAGGYEQYF

J: TRBJ2-2
D: TRBD1
V: TRBV5-5
length: 17
size: NA
DNA: TGTGCCAGCAGCATCCGGCCAGGGGGCCCTATCGGCGGGGAGCTGTTTTTT
CDR3: CASSIRPGGPIGGELFF

J: TRBJ2-2
D: NA
V: TRBV19
length: 19
size: NA
DNA: TGTGCCAGTAGTATGAGTCTTTACAGGATCGCCCTAAAGGCCGGGGAGCTGTTTTTT
CDR3: CASSMSLYRIALKAGELFF

J: TRBJ1-2
D: NA
V: TRBV11-2
length: 12
size: NA
DNA: TGTGCCAGCGGCTCCCGGGCGGGTGGCTACACCTTC
CDR3: CASGSRAGGYTF

J: TRBJ1-2
D: NA
V: TRBV6-6
length: 13
size: NA
DNA: TGTGCCAGCAGTTACGGGCAGGCTCATGGCTACACCTTC
CDR3: CASSYGQAHGYTF

J: TRBJ1-6
D: TRBD1
V: TRBV19
length: 17
size: NA
DNA: TGTGCCAGCAGATCGAGGGACAGTTTTCTTTATAATTCACCCCTCCACTTT
CDR3: CASRSRDSFLYNSPLHF

J: TRBJ1-2
D: TRBD1
V: TRBV7-3
length: 11
size: NA
DNA: TGTGCCAGCAGCTCCGGGACAGGGACGACCTTC
CDR3: CASSSGTGTTF

J: TRBJ2-7
D: TRBD1
V: TRBV5-1
length: 14
size: NA
DNA: TGCGCCAGCCAAACCGGGACAGGATCCTACGAGCAGTACTTC
CDR3: CASQTGTGSYEQYF

J: TRBJ2-7
D: TRBD2
V: TRBV7-2
length: 16
size: once
DNA: TGTGCCAGCAGCCCACGACTAGCGGGGGGGACCTACGAGCAGTACTTC
CDR3: CASSPRLAGGTYEQYF

J: TRBJ1-1
D: NA
V: TRBV10-3
length: 11
size: NA
DNA: TGTGCCATCAGTCGCGGGACTGAAGCTTTCTTT
CDR3: CAISRGTEAFF

J: TRBJ2-6
D: NA
V: TRBV6-1
length: 15
size: few
DNA: TGTGCCAGCAGTGAAGACATCTCTGGGGCCAACGTCCTGACTTTC
CDR3: CASSEDISGANVLTF

J: TRBJ1-6
D: NA
V: TRBV7-9
length: 15
size: once
DNA: TGTGCCAGCAGCCGGGGACAAATCAATAATTCACCCCTCCACTTT
CDR3: CASSRGQINNSPLHF

J: TRBJ2-2
D: TRBD1
V: TRBV5-5
length: 15
size: NA
DNA: TGTGCCAGCAGCTTGGTGACGACAGGGGCCGGGGAGCTGTTTTTT
CDR3: CASSLVTTGAGELFF

J: TRBJ2-5
D: NA
V: TRBV10-3
length: 14
size: NA
DNA: TGTGCCATCAGTGAATCACGGACACAAGAGACCCAGTACTTC
CDR3: CAISESRTQETQYF

J: TRBJ1-2
D: NA
V: TRBV24-1
length: 14
size: NA
DNA: TGTGCCACCAACCAAGGGGGACGGCTCTATGGCTACACCTTC
CDR3: CATNQGGRLYGYTF

J: TRBJ1-2
D: NA
V: TRBV5-6
length: 14
size: NA
DNA: TGTGCCAGCAGCTTGGAGTCCGGGGATCGTGGCTACACCTTC
CDR3: CASSLESGDRGYTF

J: TRBJ1-1
D: NA
V: TRBV11-2
length: 16
size: NA
DNA: TGTGCCAGCAGCTTAGGTCCATCTAGGGGGAACACTGAAGCTTTCTTT
CDR3: CASSLGPSRGNTEAFF

J: TRBJ1-2
D: NA
V: TRBV7-2
length: 12
size: NA
DNA: TGTGCCAGCCCAACAGGTTTCTATGGCTACACCTTC
CDR3: CASPTGFYGYTF

J: TRBJ2-7
D: TRBD2
V: TRBV7-6
length: 14
size: NA
DNA: TGTGCCAGTCCAACGACTAGCGGGCTCTACGAGCAGTACTTC
CDR3: CASPTTSGLYEQYF

J: TRBJ2-5
D: NA
V: TRBV9
length: 15
size: NA
DNA: TGTGCCAGCAGCGTAAGCCAAGGAGGGTCAGAGACCCAGTACTTC
CDR3: CASSVSQGGSETQYF

J: TRBJ2-7
D: NA
V: TRBV7-9
length: 12
size: NA
DNA: TGTGCCAGCAGCTTAGCAGGGGAACGGCAGTACTTC
CDR3: CASSLAGERQYF

J: TRBJ1-2
D: NA
V: TRBV12-3/TRBV12-4
length: 11
size: NA
DNA: TGTGCCAGCAGTTTCAAGGAGGGGTACACCTTC
CDR3: CASSFKEGYTF

J: TRBJ1-1
D: NA
V: TRBV5-6
length: 12
size: NA
DNA: TGTGCCAGCAGCTTCAGCGTAACCGAAGCTTTCTTT
CDR3: CASSFSVTEAFF

J: TRBJ2-3
D: TRBD2
V: TRBV6-1
length: 17
size: NA
DNA: TGTGCCAGCAGTGCTATGGGATTAGCGGGACAACGGGATACGCAGTATTTT
CDR3: CASSAMGLAGQRDTQYF

J: TRBJ2-5
D: NA
V: TRBV5-1
length: 14
size: NA
DNA: TGCGCCAGCAGCTTGCTCCCAGCGTCAGAGACCCAGTACTTC
CDR3: CASSLLPASETQYF

J: TRBJ2-7
D: TRBD1
V: TRBV5-1
length: 16
size: NA
DNA: TGCGCCAGCAGCTTGGTACCCGCGGACAGGGGGGGAGAGCAGTACTTC
CDR3: CASSLVPADRGGEQYF

J: TRBJ1-2
D: TRBD1
V: TRBV7-9
length: 14
size: NA
DNA: TGTGCCAGCAGCTCAGGGACAGGCAACTATGGCTACACCTTC
CDR3: CASSSGTGNYGYTF

J: TRBJ2-7
D: NA
V: TRBV30
length: 12
size: once
DNA: TGTGCCTGGAGCGGTGGTTTTTACGAGCAGTACTTC
CDR3: CAWSGGFYEQYF

J: TRBJ1-1
D: NA
V: TRBV7-9
length: 14
size: NA
DNA: TGTGCCAGCAGCACCGACACCATGAACACTGAAGCTTTCTTT
CDR3: CASSTDTMNTEAFF

J: TRBJ1-1
D: TRBD1
V: TRBV7-2
length: 15
size: NA
DNA: TGTGCCAGCAGCTCACAGACAGGGGGGAACACTGAAGCTTTCTTT
CDR3: CASSSQTGGNTEAFF